Presented here are 11 T cell receptor beta chains from one specimen sequenced in a study of a mutant IDH1 vaccine in newly diagnosed glioma (dated by TCRdb to the early 2020s). The antigens of these receptors remain unknown. The library was generated by the immunoSEQ multiplex PCR assay. In TCRdb, the immuneACCESS table is reduced to in-frame sequences with V and J assigned. These tables do not hold every clone; where another copy was compared, an unresolved V gene accounts for under half, and the others remain unexplained. A total of around 30,000 clones appear in this sample, 80% of them only once. The ten largest clones take up approximately 3% of the sample. The time point label here, explained by the study, means: week 35, safety follow-up. Each vaccine dose was 300 ug of a 20-mer mutant IDH1 peptide in Montanide, given subcutaneously with topical imiquimod. The sequences come from PBMCs, collected from a glioma patient whose treatment included an IDH1 peptide vaccine. These receptors came from a man aged 40-50 years with glioma. Some clones in this sample may be carry-over from other donors' samples.

The V gene is TRBV6-5, the J gene TRBJ1-1; D call uncertain. Germline V gives CDR1 MNHEY, CDR2 SVGAGI. The V and J ends lost 10 bases and 1 base respectively, with 13 bases between them. This CDR3 comprises 13 residues. The CDR3 protein is CAIQGGPNTEAFF. The CDR3 DNA reads as TGTGCCATCCAAGGCGGGCCGAACACTGAAGCTTTCTTT.

V is TRBV15 and J is TRBJ2-6; D may be TRBD2 (6 bases). This CDR3 has 16 residues. Trimming took off 7 bases at V and 1 base at J, with 14 bases between the two ends. Germline-derived CDR1 and CDR2 are LNHNV and YYDKDF (reference sequence). The CDR3 is CATTRGVGSGANVLTF. Written as DNA, the CDR3 is TGTGCCACCACCCGCGGGGTTGGTTCTGGGGCCAACGTCCTGACTTTC.

The chain couples TRBV10-3 to TRBJ2-3; TRBD1 matches 7 bases. CDR3 length: 14 residues. V dropped 7 bases and J dropped 2; count of bases not matched to a gene: 6. Germline V gives CDR1 ENHRY, CDR2 SYGVKD. The CDR3 sequence is CAIIGDRDTDTQYF. DNA for the CDR3: TGTGCCATCATAGGGGACAGAGACACAGATACGCAGTATTTT.

The V and J genes are TRBV15 and TRBJ2-2, with D tentatively TRBD2 (6 bases). V dropped 0 bases and J dropped 10 bases, with 15 bases sitting between them. Germline V CDR1 and CDR2: LNHNV, YYDKDF (reference sequence). The CDR3 loop spans 15 amino acids. The CDR3 DNA follows: TGTGCCACCAGCAGAGATCGGGACTCCCCCCAGGAGCTGTTTTTT. It yields the protein CATSRDRDSPQELFF.

The chain combines TRBV6-6 with TRBJ1-6; D remains unclear. Germline V lookup: CDR1 MNHNY, CDR2 SVGAGI (reference sequence). This CDR3 is built from 14 residues. Between the trimmed V and J ends, which lost 2 bases and 4 bases, there was a span of 6 bases. The CDR3 region is CASSYEGYNSPLHF. CDR3 bases: TGTGCCAGCAGTTACGAGGGATATAATTCACCCCTCCACTTT.

The chain combines TRBV6-4 with TRBJ2-3; weak D call: TRBD2 (6 bases). Germline CDR1 is MRHNA and CDR2 is SNTAGT. V dropped 3 bases and J dropped 0 bases, with 10 bases sitting between them. The CDR3 is made up of 15 amino acids. The CDR3 protein is CASSDGSGSTDTQYF. The CDR3 nucleotides are TGTGCCAGCAGTGATGGTAGCGGTAGCACAGATACGCAGTATTTT.

This clone came up a few times. This chain links TRBV30 with TRBJ1-1, with D uncertain. This CDR3 region has 14 residues. CDR1 and CDR2 (germline): GTSNPN, SVGIG (reference sequence). V was shortened by 3 bases and J by 5 bases, with 16 bases between the two germline ends. The CDR3 spells CAWSLTPAGTEAFF. As DNA, the CDR3 is TGTGCCTGGAGCCTCACTCCGGCGGGGACTGAAGCTTTCTTT.

The count of this clone is one. The V and J genes are TRBV5-5 and TRBJ2-7, with D perhaps assigned TRBD1 or TRBD2 (5 bases each). The ends were cut back, 0 bases at V and 0 bases at J, with 10 bases in the middle. This CDR3 contains 15 residues. CDR1 SGHKS and CDR2 YYEKEE come from the germline V gene (reference sequence). The CDR3 DNA follows: TGTGCCAGCAGCTTGGGGGACGGACTCTCCTACGAGCAGTACTTC. This sequence encodes CASSLGDGLSYEQYF.

The chain uses TRBV6-5 and TRBJ2-2; D uncertain. Trimming stripped 7 bases from V and 4 bases from J, with 7 bases between. Per germline, CDR1 MNHEY and CDR2 SVGAGI. The CDR3 runs to 12 residues. CDR3 protein: CASTKGTGELFF. CDR3 DNA: TGTGCCAGCACTAAAGGCACCGGGGAGCTGTTTTTT.

The rearrangement links TRBV5-1 to TRBJ2-7; TRBD2 agrees at 11 bases. The V segment lost 4 bases and the J segment 2 bases; nucleotides outside the gene matches: 8. The length of the CDR3 is 16 residues. CDR1 is SGHRS, CDR2 YFSETQ, per germline. DNA for the CDR3: TGCGCCAGCAGCCCGACCGGGACTAGCGGTGCCTACGAGCAGTACTTC. Its protein product is CASSPTGTSGAYEQYF.

V is TRBV6-6 and J is TRBJ2-2; D is unresolved. Trimming took 5 bases from V and 7 from J, leaving 11 bases between them. Germline V gives CDR1 MNHNY, CDR2 SVGAGI (reference sequence). The CDR3 totals 13 residues. CDR3 bases: TGTGCCAGCAGTCACCCCGGTGGCGGGGAGCTGTTTTTT. Protein product: CASSHPGGGELFF.